This TCR beta chain came from a study of T cell repertoires in cytomegalovirus infection. The overall study: Recently described HLA-C-restricted plus well-studied HLA-B-restricted CMV epitopes were used. Based on public TCR beta signatures, there were indications of CMV infection and of a matching HLA type.

Study-wide findings and caveats: The study identified carriers of CMV plus the relevant HLA from cumulative public TCR beta family frequency. Predominance within the ex vivo response was attributable to HLA-C-restricted CMV-specific TCR beta clonotypes.

The CDR3 spans 16 residues. The ends lost 1 base at V and 3 bases at J; junction bases unmatched: 7. CDR1 and CDR2 (germline): SGHVS, FNYEAQ. This clonotype occurred many times. Its antigen is still unknown. A single record per CDR3 protein comes from TCRdb applying MiXCR to the reads. The sample lists 650,000 to 900,000 distinct CDR3 sequences, almost 30% occurring once. The gene calls are TRBV7-6 and TRBJ2-7, with TRBD2 matching over 9 bases. This clonotype originated in a human donor in good health (CMV status not recorded). Some clones in this sample may be carry-over from other donors' samples. The material sequenced was cultured CD8+ T cells from PBMCs, taken from culture after CMV antigen stimulation. CDR3 bases: TGTGCCAGCAGCTTAGAGGGCCAGCGGGGGGACTACGAGCAGTACTTC. Protein product: CASSLEGQRGDYEQYF.